The 19 T cell receptor beta chains presented below share a single source sample, sequenced in a study of cytomegalovirus exposure and HLA in healthy donors. Use of 60 Vbeta and 13 Jbeta primers characterized the PCR. Repertoires were generated with immunoSEQ multiplex PCR, while TCRdb's copy carries only in-frame clones and drops some. Of roughly 200,000 clones listed, 65% to 90% are singletons. The sequencing sample was made of PBMCs. The receptors were sampled from a woman aged 45 to 65 in good health and CMV-seronegative.

This rearrangement joins TRBV30 to TRBJ2-1, with 9 bases lining up with TRBD2. CDR1 is GTSNPN and CDR2 is SVGIG in the germline V gene (reference sequence). This CDR3 comprises 18 residues. Unmatched junction bases numbered 12, after V lost 3 bases and J lost 0 bases. CDR3 bases: TGTGCCTGGAGGATGACTAGCGGCTCTCACCTCTCCTACAATGAGCAGTTCTTC. Encoded protein: CAWRMTSGSHLSYNEQFF. Using reference TRBV30 and TRBJ2-1 for the parts outside the CDR3, the full variable domain is SQTIHQWPATLVQPVGSPLSLECTVEGTSNPNLYWYRQAAGRGLQLLFYSVGIGQISSEVPQNLSASRPQDRQFILSSKKLLLSDSGFYLCAWRMTSGSHLSYNEQFFGPGTRLTVL.

The CDR3 here is CSAAAGETQYF. In DNA form, the CDR3 reads TGCAGTGCTGCGGCGGGAGAGACCCAGTACTTC. The V gene is TRBV20-1, the J gene TRBJ2-5; possibly TRBD2 for D (5 bases). This CDR3 contains 11 residues. V lost 5 bases, J lost 4 bases, and 8 bases lay in between. Germline CDR1 DFQATT, CDR2 SNEGSKA (reference sequence).

The V gene is TRBV19, the J gene TRBJ1-1; TRBD1 is a possible D gene (5 bases). Trimming took 1 base from V and 0 from J, leaving 12 bases between them. This CDR3 region has 16 residues. Germline V lookup: CDR1 LNHDA, CDR2 SQIVND (reference sequence). The CDR3 spells CASSIGQNFMNTEAFF. The DNA of the CDR3 is TGTGCCAGTAGTATAGGACAGAATTTCATGAACACTGAAGCTTTCTTT.

The V call is TRBV7-2, the J call TRBJ1-5, with TRBD1 identical over 7 bases. The germline CDR1 and CDR2 sequences are SGHTA and FQGNSA. There are 15 residues in the CDR3. After removal of 4 bases from V and 3 bases from J, the junction contained 6 bases not matched to a gene. The CDR3 protein is CASSSGTGDNQPQHF. The CDR3 DNA reads TGTGCCAGCAGCTCGGGAACAGGGGACAATCAGCCCCAGCATTTT.

V gene TRBV6-5 combines with J gene TRBJ2-7; the D gene is possibly TRBD2 (6 bases). Germline assignment: CDR1 MNHEY and CDR2 SVGAGI. V dropped 6 bases and J dropped 0 bases, with 15 bases sitting between them. The CDR3 spans 15 residues. As DNA, the CDR3 is TGTGCCAGCAGGTTGGGACTTACCAGCTCCTACGAGCAGTACTTC. It encodes CASRLGLTSSYEQYF.

The chain has TRBV9 and TRBJ1-4; D is perhaps TRBD1 (6 bases). The CDR3 contains 14 residues. Trimming removed 0 bases from V and 8 bases from J, with 11 bases in between. The germline V gene encodes CDR1 SGDLS and CDR2 YYNGEE. CDR3 sequence: CASSVDPRGEKLFF. CDR3 in DNA: TGTGCCAGCAGCGTAGACCCCAGGGGAGAAAAACTGTTTTTT.

The genes are TRBV27 and TRBJ2-7; TRBD2 aligns across 7 bases. CDR1 and CDR2 (germline): MNHEY, SMNVEV (reference sequence). Losses at the gene ends were 0 bases for V and 5 bases for J; bases not matched to a gene: 19. This CDR3 is 19 amino acids long. The CDR3 coding sequence is TGTGCCAGCAGTTTATCACCTAGCGGACCCCCATTCTTTTCCCACGAGCAGTACTTC. Translating gives CASSLSPSGPPFFSHEQYF.

The genes are TRBV29-1 and TRBJ1-1; D gene unclear. The CDR3 sequence is 13 residues long. Trimming removed 1 base at V and 0 bases at J, with 6 bases between. Germline assignment: CDR1 SQVTM and CDR2 ANQGSEA. The CDR3 loop is CSVEGRLNTEAFF. The CDR3, as DNA: TGCAGCGTTGAAGGGCGGTTGAACACTGAAGCTTTCTTT.

The chain links TRBV15 to TRBJ2-5; possible D gene TRBD2, 5 bases. The germline V gene has CDR1 LNHNV and CDR2 YYDKDF (reference sequence). V lost 0 bases and J lost 1, with 9 bases in between. This CDR3 has 15 residues. As DNA, the CDR3 is TGTGCCACCAGCAGAGATGAGGGCGGCCAAGAGACCCAGTACTTC. Translation gives CATSRDEGGQETQYF.

J is TRBJ2-1 and V is TRBV7-9, with 13 bases lining up with TRBD2. CDR1 and CDR2 from the germline V gene are SEHNR and FQNEAQ (reference sequence). Trimming removed 5 bases from V and 7 bases from J; junction bases left unmatched: 8. This CDR3 has 16 residues. In DNA, the CDR3 is TGTGCCAGCAGCGACGGACTAGCGGGAGTCGGGAATGAGCAGTTCTTC. Translated: CASSDGLAGVGNEQFF.

V usage is TRBV5-1 and J usage is TRBJ1-2; 9 bases fit TRBD1. With V trimmed by 6 bases and J by 3 bases, 6 bases remained unmatched. From germline, CDR1 is SGHRS and CDR2 YFSETQ. This CDR3 contains 14 residues. This CDR3 reads CASKGTGFDYGYTF. CDR3 bases: TGCGCCAGCAAGGGGACAGGGTTCGACTATGGCTACACCTTC.

The rearrangement joins TRBV2 to TRBJ2-6, with unresolved D. Between the trimmed V and J ends, which lost 7 bases and 0 bases, there was a span of 7 bases. In germline, CDR1 is SNHLY, CDR2 FYNNEI. The CDR3 runs to 14 residues. Here the CDR3 DNA reads TGTGCCAGCACTCCTAGCTCTGGGGCCAACGTCCTGACTTTC. Encoded protein: CASTPSSGANVLTF.

This chain connects TRBV7-8 to TRBJ1-1; no reliable D call. The germline gives CDR1 SGHVS, CDR2 FQNEAQ. The V gene lost 1 base and the J gene lost 6 bases, with 9 bases spanning the gap. There are 13 residues in the CDR3. The CDR3 nucleotides are TGTGCCAGCAGCTTAGGAGGAGGATCTGAAGCTTTCTTT. Protein: CASSLGGGSEAFF.

The chain uses TRBV4-1 and TRBJ2-1; a weak D match, TRBD1 (5 bases). The CDR3 extends over 14 amino acids. CDR1 is MGHRA, CDR2 YSYEKL, per germline. Trimming took 0 bases from V and 4 from J, leaving 7 bases between them. CDR3 in amino acids: CASSQETVYNEQFF. The CDR3 coding sequence is TGCGCCAGCAGCCAAGAGACAGTTTACAATGAGCAGTTCTTC.

This clone was detected only a few times. The rearrangement joins TRBV2 to TRBJ2-2; the match to TRBD1 covers 10 bases. Germline V gene lookup returns CDR1 SNHLY and CDR2 FYNNEI. Unmatched junction bases numbered 1, after V lost 1 base and J lost 5 bases. This CDR3 has 15 residues. The CDR3 sequence: CASSEGTGGTGELFF. As DNA, the CDR3 is TGTGCCAGCAGTGAAGGGACAGGGGGAACCGGGGAGCTGTTTTTT.

The genes are TRBV19 and TRBJ2-1, with TRBD1 identical over 8 bases. This CDR3 is 14 amino acids long. V was pared by 1 base and J by 9 bases, with 5 bases of the junction left unmatched. Per the germline V gene, CDR1 is LNHDA and CDR2 is SQIVND (reference sequence). The CDR3 region is CASSIGRGPGEQFF. DNA of the CDR3: TGTGCCAGTAGTATAGGCAGGGGGCCGGGTGAGCAGTTCTTC.

The V gene is TRBV28, the J gene TRBJ1-5; D is unclear. Trimming shortened V by 3 bases and J by 0 bases, and 9 bases separated the two germline ends. Germline lookup yields CDR1 MDHEN and CDR2 SYDVKM. The CDR3 has 15 residues. CDR3 sequence reads: CASSFAGSSNQPQHF. Here the CDR3 DNA reads TGTGCCAGCAGTTTTGCCGGGAGTAGCAATCAGCCCCAGCATTTT.

The chain employs TRBV5-1 and TRBJ1-3; D call uncertain. V was trimmed by 6 bases and J by 9 bases, leaving 19 bases between them. The CDR3 consists of 14 residues. Germline-derived CDR1 and CDR2 are SGHRS and YFSETQ. The DNA for the CDR3 is TGCGCCAGCAAGCCGGAGGGTGGGCTAAGCACCATATATTTT. This sequence encodes CASKPEGGLSTIYF.

The V and J genes are TRBV7-6 and TRBJ1-3; D unclear. V was pared by 4 bases and J by 4 bases, with 14 bases between. CDR1 is SGHVS and CDR2 is FNYEAQ in the germline V gene. This CDR3 has 15 residues. The CDR3 DNA reads TGTGCCAGCAGCTCCCTCCGGGGATCGGGAAACACCATATATTTT. Its protein product is CASSSLRGSGNTIYF.